This record covers a single T cell receptor (beta chain). Original handling: For nucleated cells, counts were estimated from reference gene primer amplification. Data came from immunoSEQ multiplex PCR; TCRdb stores just in-frame clones and leaves some out. V and J calls and clone size are given by that table; D and trimming were obtained from the DNA. The sample includes some 50,000 clones, approximately 83% seen only once; the top ten take 15% to 18%. V dropped 6 bases and J dropped 1 base, with 15 bases sitting between them. Germline CDR1 is LNHDA and CDR2 is SQIVND (reference sequence). The CDR3 length is 16 residues. This entry belongs to a study of blood T cell repertoires in COVID-19. Study details: The United States, Italy and Spain were the sources of the acute and convalescent COVID-19 samples. T cells, B-cell-depleted T cells, or PBMCs supplied cDNA or gDNA.

This clonotype was obtained from a human donor in a cohort sampled during active COVID-19. The donor label of this sample is uncertain. The source material was peripheral blood. The V and J genes are TRBV19 and TRBJ2-2, with D perhaps TRBD2 (6 bases). Here the CDR3 reads CASRRPAAGNTGELFF. CDR3 DNA sequence: TGTGCCAGTAGACGCCCGGCAGCGGGGAACACCGGGGAGCTGTTTTTT.